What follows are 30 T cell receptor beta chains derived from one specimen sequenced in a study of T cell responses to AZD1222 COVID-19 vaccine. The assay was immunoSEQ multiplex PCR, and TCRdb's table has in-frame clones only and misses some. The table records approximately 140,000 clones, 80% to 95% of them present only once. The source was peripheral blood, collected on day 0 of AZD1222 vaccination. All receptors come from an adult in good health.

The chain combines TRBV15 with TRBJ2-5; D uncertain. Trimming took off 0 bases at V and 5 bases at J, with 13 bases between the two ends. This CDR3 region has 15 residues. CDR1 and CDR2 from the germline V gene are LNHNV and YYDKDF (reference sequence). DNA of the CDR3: TGTGCCACCAGCAGAGATAATGGGCACCGCGAGACCCAGTACTTC. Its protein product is CATSRDNGHRETQYF.

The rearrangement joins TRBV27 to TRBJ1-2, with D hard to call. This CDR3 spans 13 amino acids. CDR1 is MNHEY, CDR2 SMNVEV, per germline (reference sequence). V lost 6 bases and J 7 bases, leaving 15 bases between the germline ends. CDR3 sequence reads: CASSPIPARGYTF. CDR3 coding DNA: TGTGCCAGCAGCCCGATTCCCGCTCGTGGCTACACCTTC.

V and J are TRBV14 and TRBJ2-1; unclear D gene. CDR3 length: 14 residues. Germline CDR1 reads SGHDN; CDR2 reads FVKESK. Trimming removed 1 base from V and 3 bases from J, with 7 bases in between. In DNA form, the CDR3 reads TGTGCCAGCAGCCAAGGGAGCTTCTACAATGAGCAGTTCTTC. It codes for CASSQGSFYNEQFF.

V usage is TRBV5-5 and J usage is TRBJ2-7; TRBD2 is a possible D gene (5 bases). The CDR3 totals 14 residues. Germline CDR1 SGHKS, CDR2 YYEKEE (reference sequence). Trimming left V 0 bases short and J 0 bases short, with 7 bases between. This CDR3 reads CASSLVGNSYEQYF. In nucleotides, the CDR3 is TGTGCCAGCAGCTTGGTCGGGAACTCCTACGAGCAGTACTTC.

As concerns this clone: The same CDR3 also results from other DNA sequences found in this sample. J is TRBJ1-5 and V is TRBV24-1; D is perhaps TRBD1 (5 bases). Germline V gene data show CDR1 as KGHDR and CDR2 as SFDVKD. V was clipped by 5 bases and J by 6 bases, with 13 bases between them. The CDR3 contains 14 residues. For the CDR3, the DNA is TGTGCCACCAGTGTGGGCAGGGAGGGTCAGCCCCAGCATTTT. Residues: CATSVGREGQPQHF.

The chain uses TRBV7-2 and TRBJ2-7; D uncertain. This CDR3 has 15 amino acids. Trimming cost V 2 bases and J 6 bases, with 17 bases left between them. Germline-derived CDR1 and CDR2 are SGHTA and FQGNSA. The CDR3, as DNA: TGTGCCAGCAGCTTACGTGTGGCAGGAAGAGGCGAGCAGTACTTC. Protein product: CASSLRVAGRGEQYF.

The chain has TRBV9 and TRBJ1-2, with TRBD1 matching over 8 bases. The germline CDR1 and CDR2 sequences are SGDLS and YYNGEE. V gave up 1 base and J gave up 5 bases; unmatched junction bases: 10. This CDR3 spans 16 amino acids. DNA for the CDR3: TGTGCCAGCAGCGTACCCCGGACAGGGTCTAGGTATGGCTACACCTTC. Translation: CASSVPRTGSRYGYTF.

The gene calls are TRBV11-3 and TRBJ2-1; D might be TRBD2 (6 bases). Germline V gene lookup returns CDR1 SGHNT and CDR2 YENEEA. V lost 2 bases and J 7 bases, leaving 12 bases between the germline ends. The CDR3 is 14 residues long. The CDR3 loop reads CASSLYSRGNEQFF. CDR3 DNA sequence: TGTGCCAGCAGCTTATACAGTCGGGGGAATGAGCAGTTCTTC. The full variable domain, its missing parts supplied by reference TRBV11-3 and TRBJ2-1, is EAGVVQSPRYKIIEKKQPVAFWCNPISGHNTLYWYLQNLGQGPELLIRYENEEAVDDSQLPKDRFSAERLKGVDSTLKIQPAELGDSAVYLCASSLYSRGNEQFFGPGTRLTVL.

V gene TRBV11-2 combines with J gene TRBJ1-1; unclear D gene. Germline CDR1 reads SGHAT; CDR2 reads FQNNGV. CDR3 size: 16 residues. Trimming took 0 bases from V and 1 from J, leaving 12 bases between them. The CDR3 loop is CASSLDQVTGNTEAFF. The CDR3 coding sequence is TGTGCCAGCAGCTTAGATCAGGTTACGGGGAACACTGAAGCTTTCTTT.

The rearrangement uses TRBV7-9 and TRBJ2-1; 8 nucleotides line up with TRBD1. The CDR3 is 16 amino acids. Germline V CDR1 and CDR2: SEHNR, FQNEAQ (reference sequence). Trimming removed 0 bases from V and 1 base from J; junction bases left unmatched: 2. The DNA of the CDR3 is TGTGCCAGCAGCTTAGCACAGGGGGTTTCCTACAATGAGCAGTTCTTC. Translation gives CASSLAQGVSYNEQFF.

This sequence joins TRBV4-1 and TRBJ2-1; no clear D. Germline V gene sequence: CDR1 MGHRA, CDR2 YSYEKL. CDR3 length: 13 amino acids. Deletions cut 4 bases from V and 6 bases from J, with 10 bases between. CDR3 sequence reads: CASSRGGANEQFF. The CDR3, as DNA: TGCGCCAGCAGCCGCGGCGGTGCCAATGAGCAGTTCTTC.

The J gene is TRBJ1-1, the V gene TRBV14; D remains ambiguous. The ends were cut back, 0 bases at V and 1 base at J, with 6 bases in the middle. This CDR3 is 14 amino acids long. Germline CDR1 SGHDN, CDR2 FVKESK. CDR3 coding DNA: TGTGCCAGCAGCCAAGATTGGGGGAACACTGAAGCTTTCTTT. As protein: CASSQDWGNTEAFF.

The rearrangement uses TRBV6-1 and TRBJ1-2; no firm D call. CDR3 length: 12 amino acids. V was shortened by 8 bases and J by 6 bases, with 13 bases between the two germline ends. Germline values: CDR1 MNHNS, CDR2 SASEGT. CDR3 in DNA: TGTGCCAGCGAGACGGGAGGGAATGGCTACACCTTC. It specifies CASETGGNGYTF.

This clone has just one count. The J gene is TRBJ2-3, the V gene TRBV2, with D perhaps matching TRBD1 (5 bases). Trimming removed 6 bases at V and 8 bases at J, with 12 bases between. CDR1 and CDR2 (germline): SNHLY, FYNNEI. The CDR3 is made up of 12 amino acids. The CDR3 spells CASRGQEVTQYF. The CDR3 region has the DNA TGTGCCAGCAGAGGACAAGAGGTTACGCAGTATTTT.

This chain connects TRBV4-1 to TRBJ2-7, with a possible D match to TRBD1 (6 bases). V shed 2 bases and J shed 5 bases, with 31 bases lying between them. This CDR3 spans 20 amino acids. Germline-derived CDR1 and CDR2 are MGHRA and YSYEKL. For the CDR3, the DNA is TGCGCCAGCAGCCAACTTATGGGTACCACAGGGTTCGGGTTTGAGCACGAGCAGTACTTC. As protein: CASSQLMGTTGFGFEHEQYF.

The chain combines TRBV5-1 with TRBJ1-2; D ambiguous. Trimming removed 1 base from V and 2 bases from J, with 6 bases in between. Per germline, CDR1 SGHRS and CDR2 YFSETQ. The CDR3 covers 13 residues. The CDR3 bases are TGCGCCAGCAGCTTGCGCAACAACTATGGCTACACCTTC. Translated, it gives CASSLRNNYGYTF.

This chain's CDR3 is CGAGRGQSVTGELFF. CDR3 nucleotide sequence: TGTGGGGCTGGGAGGGGGCAAAGCGTCACCGGGGAGCTGTTTTTT. V and J are TRBV6-5 and TRBJ2-2; either TRBD1 or TRBD2 may supply D (7 bases each). This CDR3 has 15 amino acids. Germline V gives CDR1 MNHEY, CDR2 SVGAGI.

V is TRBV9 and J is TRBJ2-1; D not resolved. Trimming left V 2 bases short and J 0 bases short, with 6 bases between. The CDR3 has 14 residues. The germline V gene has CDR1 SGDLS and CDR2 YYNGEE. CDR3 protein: CASSVFASYNEQFF. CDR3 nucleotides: TGTGCCAGCAGCGTCTTTGCCTCCTACAATGAGCAGTTCTTC.

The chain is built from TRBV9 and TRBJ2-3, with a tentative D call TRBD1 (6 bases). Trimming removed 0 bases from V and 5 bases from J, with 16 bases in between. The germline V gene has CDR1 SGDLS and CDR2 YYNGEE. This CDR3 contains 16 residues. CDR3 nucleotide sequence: TGTGCCAGCAGCGTAGGGGCAGGGGCGGTTGTAGATACGCAGTATTTT. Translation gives CASSVGAGAVVDTQYF. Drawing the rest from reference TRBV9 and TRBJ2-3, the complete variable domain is DSGVTQTPKHLITATGQRVTLRCSPRSGDLSVYWYQQSLDQGLQFLIQYYNGEERAKGNILERFSAQQFPDLHSELNLSSLELGDSALYFCASSVGAGAVVDTQYFGPGTRLTVL.

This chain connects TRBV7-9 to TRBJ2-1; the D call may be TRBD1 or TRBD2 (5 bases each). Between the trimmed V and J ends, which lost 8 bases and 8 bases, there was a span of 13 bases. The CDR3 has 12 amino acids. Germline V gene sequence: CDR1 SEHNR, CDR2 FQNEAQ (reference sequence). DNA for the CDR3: TGTGCCAGCTCCCGGGGCGGTGATGAGCAGTTCTTC. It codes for CASSRGGDEQFF.

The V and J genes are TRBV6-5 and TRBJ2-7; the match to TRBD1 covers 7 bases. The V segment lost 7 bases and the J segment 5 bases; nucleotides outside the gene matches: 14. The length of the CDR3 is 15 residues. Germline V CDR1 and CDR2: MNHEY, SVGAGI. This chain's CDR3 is CASTRTGVSLDEQYF. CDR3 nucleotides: TGTGCCAGCACTAGAACAGGGGTCAGTCTGGACGAGCAGTACTTC.

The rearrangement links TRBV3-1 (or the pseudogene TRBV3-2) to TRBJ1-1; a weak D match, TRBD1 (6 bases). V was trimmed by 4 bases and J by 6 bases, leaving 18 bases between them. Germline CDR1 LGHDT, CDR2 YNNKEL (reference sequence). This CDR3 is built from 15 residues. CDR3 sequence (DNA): TGTGCCAGCAGCCCGGCAGGGGAGTTGATGGCTGAAGCTTTCTTT. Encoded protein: CASSPAGELMAEAFF.

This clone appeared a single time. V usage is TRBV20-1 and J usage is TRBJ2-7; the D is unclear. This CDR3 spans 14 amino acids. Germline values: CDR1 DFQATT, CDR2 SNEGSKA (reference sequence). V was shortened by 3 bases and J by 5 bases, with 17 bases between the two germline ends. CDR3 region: CSASARTIRNEQYF. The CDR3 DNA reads TGCAGTGCTAGTGCCCGTACTATTAGGAACGAGCAGTACTTC.

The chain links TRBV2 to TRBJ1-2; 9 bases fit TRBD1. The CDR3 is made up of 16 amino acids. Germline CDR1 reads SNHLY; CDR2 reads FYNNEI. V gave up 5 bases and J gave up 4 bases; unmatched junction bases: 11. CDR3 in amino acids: CASSLRRDREAYGYTF. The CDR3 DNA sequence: TGTGCCAGCAGTCTCCGCCGGGACAGGGAGGCCTATGGCTACACCTTC.

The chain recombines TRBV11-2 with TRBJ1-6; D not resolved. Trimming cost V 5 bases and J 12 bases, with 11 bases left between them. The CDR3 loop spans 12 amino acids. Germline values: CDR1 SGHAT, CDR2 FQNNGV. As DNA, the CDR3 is TGTGCCAGCAGCCAGAACTTGGGACCCCTCCACTTT. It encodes CASSQNLGPLHF.

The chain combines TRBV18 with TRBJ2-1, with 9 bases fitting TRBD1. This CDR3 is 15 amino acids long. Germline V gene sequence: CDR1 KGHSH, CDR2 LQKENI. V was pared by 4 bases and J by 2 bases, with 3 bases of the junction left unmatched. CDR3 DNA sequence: TGTGCCAGCTCACGAACAGGGGGCACCTACAATGAGCAGTTCTTC. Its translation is CASSRTGGTYNEQFF.

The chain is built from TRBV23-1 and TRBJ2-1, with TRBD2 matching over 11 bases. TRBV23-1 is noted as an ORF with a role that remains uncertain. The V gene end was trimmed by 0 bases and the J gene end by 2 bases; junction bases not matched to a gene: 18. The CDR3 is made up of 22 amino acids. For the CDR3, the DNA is TGCGCCAGCAGTCAATCTATCCGCGACCCGGGACTAGCGGAAGGAACCTACAATGAGCAGTTCTTC. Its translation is CASSQSIRDPGLAEGTYNEQFF.

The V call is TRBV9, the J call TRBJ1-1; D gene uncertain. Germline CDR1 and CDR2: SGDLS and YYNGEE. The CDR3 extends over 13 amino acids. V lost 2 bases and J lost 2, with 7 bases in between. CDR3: CASSVELNTEAFF. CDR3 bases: TGTGCCAGCAGCGTCGAGCTAAACACTGAAGCTTTCTTT.

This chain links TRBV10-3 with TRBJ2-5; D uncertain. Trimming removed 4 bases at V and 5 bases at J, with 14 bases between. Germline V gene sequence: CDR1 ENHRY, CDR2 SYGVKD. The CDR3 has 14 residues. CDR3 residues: CAISGHGLGETQYF. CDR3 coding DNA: TGTGCCATCAGTGGTCATGGGCTGGGGGAGACCCAGTACTTC.

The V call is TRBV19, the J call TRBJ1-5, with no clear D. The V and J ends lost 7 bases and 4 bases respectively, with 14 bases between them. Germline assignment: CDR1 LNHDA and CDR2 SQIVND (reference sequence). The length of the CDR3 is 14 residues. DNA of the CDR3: TGTGCCAGTAAGGTGGCGACCATGAATCAGCCCCAGCATTTT. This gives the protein CASKVATMNQPQHF.